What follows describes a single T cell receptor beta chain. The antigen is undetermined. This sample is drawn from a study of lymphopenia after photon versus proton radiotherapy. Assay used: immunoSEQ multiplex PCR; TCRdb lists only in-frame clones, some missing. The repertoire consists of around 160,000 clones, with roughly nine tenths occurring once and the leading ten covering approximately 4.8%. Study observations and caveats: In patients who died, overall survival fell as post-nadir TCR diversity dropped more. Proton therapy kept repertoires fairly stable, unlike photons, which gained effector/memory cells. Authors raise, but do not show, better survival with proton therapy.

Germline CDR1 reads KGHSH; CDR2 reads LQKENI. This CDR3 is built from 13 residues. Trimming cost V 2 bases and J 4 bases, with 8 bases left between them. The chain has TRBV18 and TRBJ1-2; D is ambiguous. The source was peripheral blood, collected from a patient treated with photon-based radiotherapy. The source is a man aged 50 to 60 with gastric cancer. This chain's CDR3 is CASSPATFYGYTF. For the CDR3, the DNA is TGTGCCAGCTCACCAGCCACCTTCTATGGCTACACCTTC.